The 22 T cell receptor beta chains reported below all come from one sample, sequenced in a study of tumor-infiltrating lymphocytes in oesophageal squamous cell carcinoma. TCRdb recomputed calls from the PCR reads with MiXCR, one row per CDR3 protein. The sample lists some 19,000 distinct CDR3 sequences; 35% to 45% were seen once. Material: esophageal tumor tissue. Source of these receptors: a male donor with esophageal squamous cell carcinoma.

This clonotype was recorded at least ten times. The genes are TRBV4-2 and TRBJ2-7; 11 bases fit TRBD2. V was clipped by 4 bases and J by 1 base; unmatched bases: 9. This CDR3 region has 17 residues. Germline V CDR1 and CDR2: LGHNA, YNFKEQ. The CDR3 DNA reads TGTGCCAGCAGCCGAGCCAATAGCGGGAGGGAATCCTACGAGCAGTACTTC. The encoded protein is CASSRANSGRESYEQYF.

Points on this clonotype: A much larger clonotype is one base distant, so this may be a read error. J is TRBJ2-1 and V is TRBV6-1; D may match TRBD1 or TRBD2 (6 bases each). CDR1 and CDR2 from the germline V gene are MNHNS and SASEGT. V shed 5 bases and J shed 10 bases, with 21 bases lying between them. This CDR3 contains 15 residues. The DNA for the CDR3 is TGTGCCAGCAGTTATGGGGGGCCCACCTCCTACGAGCAGTTCTTC. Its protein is CASSYGGPTSYEQFF.

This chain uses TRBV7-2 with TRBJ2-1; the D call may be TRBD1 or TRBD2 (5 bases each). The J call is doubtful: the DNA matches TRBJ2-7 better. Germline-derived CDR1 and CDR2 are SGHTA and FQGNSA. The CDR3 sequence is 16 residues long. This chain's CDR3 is CASSLSGAGLSYEQYF. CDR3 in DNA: TGTGCCAGCAGCCTGTCCGGGGCAGGCCTCTCCTACGAGCAGTACTTC.

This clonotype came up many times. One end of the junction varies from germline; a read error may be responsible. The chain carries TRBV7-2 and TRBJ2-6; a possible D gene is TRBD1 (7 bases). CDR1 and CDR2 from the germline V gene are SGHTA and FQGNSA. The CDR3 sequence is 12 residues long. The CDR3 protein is CASGKRQGGLRF. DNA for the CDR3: TGTGCCAGCGGAAAGAGACAGGGAGGCCTTCGGTTC.

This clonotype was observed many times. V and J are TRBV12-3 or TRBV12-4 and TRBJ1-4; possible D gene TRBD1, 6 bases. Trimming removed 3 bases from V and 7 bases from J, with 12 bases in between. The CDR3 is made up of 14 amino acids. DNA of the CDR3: TGTGCCAGCAGTTTTACCGGGGGCAGTGAAAAACTGTTTTTT. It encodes CASSFTGGSEKLFF.

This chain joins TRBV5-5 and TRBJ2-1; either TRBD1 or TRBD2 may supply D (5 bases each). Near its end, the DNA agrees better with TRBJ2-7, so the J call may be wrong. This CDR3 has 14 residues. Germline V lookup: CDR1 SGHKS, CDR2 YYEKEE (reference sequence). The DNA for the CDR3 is TGTGCCAGCAGCGTCTGGGGGATTTTCTACGAGCAGTACTTC. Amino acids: CASSVWGIFYEQYF.

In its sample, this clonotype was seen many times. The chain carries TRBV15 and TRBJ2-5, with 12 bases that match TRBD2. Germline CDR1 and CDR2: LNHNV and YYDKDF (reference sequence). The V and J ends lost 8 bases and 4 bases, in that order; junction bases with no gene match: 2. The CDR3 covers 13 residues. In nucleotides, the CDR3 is TGTGCCACCTCGGGACTAGCGGGAGAGACCCAGTACTTC. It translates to CATSGLAGETQYF.

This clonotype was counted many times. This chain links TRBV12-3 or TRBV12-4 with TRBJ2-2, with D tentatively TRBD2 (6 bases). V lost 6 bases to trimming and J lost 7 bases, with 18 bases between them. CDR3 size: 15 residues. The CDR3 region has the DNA TGTGCCAGCAGCTTCCTAGGTAGCGGTGACGGGGAGCTGTTTTTT. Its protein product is CASSFLGSGDGELFF.

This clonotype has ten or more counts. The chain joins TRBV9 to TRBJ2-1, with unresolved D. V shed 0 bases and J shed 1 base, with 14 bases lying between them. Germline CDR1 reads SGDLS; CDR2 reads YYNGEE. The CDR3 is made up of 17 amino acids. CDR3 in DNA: TGTGCCAGCAGCGTAGACGTACCGCAATATTCCTACAATGAGCAGTTCTTC. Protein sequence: CASSVDVPQYSYNEQFF.

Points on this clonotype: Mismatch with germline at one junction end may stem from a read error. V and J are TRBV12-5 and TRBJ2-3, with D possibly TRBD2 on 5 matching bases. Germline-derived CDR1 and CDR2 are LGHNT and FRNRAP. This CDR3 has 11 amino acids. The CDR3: CASGLERSTFF. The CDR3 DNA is TGTGCTAGTGGTTTGGAGCGGTCGACTTTCTTT. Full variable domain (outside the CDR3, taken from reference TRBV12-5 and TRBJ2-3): DARVTQTPRHKVTEMGQEVTMRCQPILGHNTVFWYRQTMMQGLELLAYFRNRAPLDDSGMPKDRFSAEMPDATLATLKIQPSEPRDSAVYFCASGLERSTFFGPGTRLTVL.

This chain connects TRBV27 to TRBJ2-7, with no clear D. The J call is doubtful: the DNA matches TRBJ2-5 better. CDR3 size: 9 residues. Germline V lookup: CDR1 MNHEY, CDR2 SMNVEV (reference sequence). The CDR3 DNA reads TGTGTTGTACAAGAGACCCAGTACTTC. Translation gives CVVQETQYF.

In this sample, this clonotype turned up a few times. The CDR3 DNA follows: TGTGCCAGCAGCTTAAACCCATCAGTCTATGGCTACACCTTC. Amino acid sequence: CASSLNPSVYGYTF. The gene calls are TRBV7-2 and TRBJ1-2, with unresolved D. The CDR3 length is 14 residues. V dropped 2 bases and J dropped 4 bases, with 11 bases sitting between them. Germline V gene lookup returns CDR1 SGHTA and CDR2 FQGNSA. Full variable domain (missing parts from reference TRBV7-2 and TRBJ1-2): GAGVSQSPSNKVTEKGKDVELRCDPISGHTALYWYRQSLGQGLEFLIYFQGNSAPDKSGLPSDRFSAERTGGSVSTLTIQRTQQEDSAVYLCASSLNPSVYGYTFGSGTRLTVV.

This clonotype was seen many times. As DNA, the CDR3 is TGTGCCAGCAGCACAAGCAATCAGCCCCAGCATTTT. Protein product: CASSTSNQPQHF. The rearrangement uses TRBV6-1 and TRBJ1-5, with unresolved D. There are 12 residues in the CDR3. Germline lookup yields CDR1 MNHNS and CDR2 SASEGT. Trimming took 6 bases from V and 1 from J, leaving 4 bases between them.

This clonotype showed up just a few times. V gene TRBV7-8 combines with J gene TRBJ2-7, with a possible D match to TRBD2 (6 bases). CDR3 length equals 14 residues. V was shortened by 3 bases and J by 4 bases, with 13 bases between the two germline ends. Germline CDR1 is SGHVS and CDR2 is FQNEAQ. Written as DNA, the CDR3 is TGTGCCAGCAGCTTGGGGGGTATGTGGTACGAGCAGTACTTC. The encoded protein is CASSLGGMWYEQYF.

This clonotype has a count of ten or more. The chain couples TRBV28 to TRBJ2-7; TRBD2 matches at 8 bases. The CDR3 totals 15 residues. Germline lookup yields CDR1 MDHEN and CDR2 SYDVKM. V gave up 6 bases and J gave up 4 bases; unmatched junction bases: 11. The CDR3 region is CASSPIGTSMYEQYF. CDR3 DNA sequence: TGTGCCAGCAGCCCTATCGGGACTAGTATGTACGAGCAGTACTTC.

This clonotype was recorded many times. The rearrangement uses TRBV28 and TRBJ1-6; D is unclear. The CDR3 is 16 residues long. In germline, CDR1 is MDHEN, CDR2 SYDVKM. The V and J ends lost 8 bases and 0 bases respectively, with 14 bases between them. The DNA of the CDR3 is TGTGCCAGCGGCAAATGGGCTATCTCCTATAATTCACCCCTCCACTTT. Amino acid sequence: CASGKWAISYNSPLHF.

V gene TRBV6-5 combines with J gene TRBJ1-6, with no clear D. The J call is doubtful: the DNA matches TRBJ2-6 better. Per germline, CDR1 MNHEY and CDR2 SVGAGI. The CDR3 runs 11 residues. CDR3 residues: CASLRANVLTF. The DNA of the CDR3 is TGTGCCAGCCTGAGGGCCAACGTCCTGACTTTC.

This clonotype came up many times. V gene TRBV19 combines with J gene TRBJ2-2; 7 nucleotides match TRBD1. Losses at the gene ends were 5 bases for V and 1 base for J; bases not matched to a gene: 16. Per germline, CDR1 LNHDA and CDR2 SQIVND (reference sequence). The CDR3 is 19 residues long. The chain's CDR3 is CASSFPISPGQMNTGELFF. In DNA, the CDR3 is TGTGCCAGTAGTTTCCCGATCTCTCCGGGACAGATGAACACCGGGGAGCTGTTTTTT.

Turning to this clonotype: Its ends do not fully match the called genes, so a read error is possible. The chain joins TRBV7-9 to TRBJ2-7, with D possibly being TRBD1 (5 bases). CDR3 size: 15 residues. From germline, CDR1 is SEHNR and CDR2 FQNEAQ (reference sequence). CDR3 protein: CASSLQGTSNSPLHF. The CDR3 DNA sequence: TGTGCCAGCAGCTTACAGGGTACATCTAATTCACCCCTCCACTTC.

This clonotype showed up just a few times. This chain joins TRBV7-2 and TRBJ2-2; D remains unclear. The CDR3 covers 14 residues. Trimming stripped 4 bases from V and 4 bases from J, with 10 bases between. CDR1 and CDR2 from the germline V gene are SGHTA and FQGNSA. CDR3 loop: CASSSYSRTGELFF. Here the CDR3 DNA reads TGTGCCAGCAGCTCATACAGCCGCACCGGGGAGCTGTTTTTT.

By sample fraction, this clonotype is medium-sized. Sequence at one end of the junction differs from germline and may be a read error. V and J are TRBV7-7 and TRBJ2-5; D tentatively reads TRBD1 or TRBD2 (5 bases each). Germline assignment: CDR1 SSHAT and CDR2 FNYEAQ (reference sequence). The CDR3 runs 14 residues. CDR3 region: CASSPTGAQETQYF. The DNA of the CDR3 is TGTGCTAGCAGCCCCACCGGGGCCCAAGAGACCCAGTACTTC.

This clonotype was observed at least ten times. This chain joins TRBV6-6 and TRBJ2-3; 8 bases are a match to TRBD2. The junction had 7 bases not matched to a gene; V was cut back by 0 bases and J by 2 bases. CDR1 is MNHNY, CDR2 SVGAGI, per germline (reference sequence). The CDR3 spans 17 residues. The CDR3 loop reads CASSYSIAGGPTDTQYF. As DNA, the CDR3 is TGTGCCAGCAGTTACTCGATCGCGGGAGGCCCCACAGATACGCAGTATTTT.